This TCR beta chain is from a study of shared clonotypes between healthy human individuals. Study-level findings and limits: Researchers found naive subsets generally carried larger estimated richness than memory subsets.

Libraries were prepared by immunoSEQ multiplex PCR; TCRdb keeps only in-frame clonotypes and omits some of them. Of around 700,000 clones in the sample, 72% were seen once. As regards this clone: The antigen is not known.

The V and J ends lost 3 bases and 6 bases respectively, with 15 bases between them. Per the germline V gene, CDR1 is SGHNT and CDR2 is YYREEE (reference sequence). The CDR3 is 15 residues long. This sequence joins TRBV5-4 and TRBJ2-2; D could derive from TRBD1 or TRBD2 (5 bases each). Sequenced sample: memory CD4+ T cells sorted from blood. The subset is: CD45RA-negative fraction. This TCR was sampled from a woman aged 25 to 45 in good health. CDR3 bases: TGTGCCAGCAGCTCGCAGACTATAGGGGCCGGGGAGCTGTTTTTT. This sequence encodes CASSSQTIGAGELFF.